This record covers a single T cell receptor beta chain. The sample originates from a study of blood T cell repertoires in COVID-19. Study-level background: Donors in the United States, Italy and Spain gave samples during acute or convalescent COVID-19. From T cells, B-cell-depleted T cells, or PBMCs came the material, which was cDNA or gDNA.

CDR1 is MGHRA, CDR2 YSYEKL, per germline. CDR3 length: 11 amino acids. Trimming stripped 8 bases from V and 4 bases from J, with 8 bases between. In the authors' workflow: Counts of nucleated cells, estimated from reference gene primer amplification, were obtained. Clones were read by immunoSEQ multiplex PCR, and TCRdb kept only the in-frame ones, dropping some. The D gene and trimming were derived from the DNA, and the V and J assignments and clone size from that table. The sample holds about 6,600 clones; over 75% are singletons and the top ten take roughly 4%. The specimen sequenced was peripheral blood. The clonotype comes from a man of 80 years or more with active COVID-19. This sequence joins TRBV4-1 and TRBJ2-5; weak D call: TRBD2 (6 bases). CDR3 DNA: TGCGCCAGCCGGGGGTTAGAGACCCAGTACTTC. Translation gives CASRGLETQYF.